The 7 T cell receptor beta chains in this list originate from one sample, sequenced in a study of control samples from healthy donors and cancer patients. Method: immunoSEQ multiplex PCR; TCRdb's copy keeps in-frame clones and lacks some. Found here are 95,000 to 150,000 clones, about nine tenths of them singletons; the top ten hold over 6.5%. Sequenced sample: blood. The receptors were gathered from a man in his forties in good health.

This clone appeared a few times. The chain joins TRBV24-1 to TRBJ1-5; D is uncertain. Germline values: CDR1 KGHDR, CDR2 SFDVKD. The CDR3 has 14 residues. The V gene lost 1 base and the J gene lost 4 bases, with 7 bases spanning the gap. CDR3 sequence (DNA): TGTGCCACCAGTGATTTAGACACAAATCAGCCCCAGCATTTT. The encoded protein is CATSDLDTNQPQHF.

This clone was counted once. The chain has TRBV6-2 or TRBV6-3 and TRBJ2-4; TRBD2 agrees at 8 bases. Looked up from germline, CDR1 is MNHEY and CDR2 is SVGEGT. V dropped 4 bases and J dropped 0; count of bases not matched to a gene: 8. This CDR3 spans 17 amino acids. The CDR3 DNA is TGTGCCAGCAGTTCCGGCGGGGGGTTGAGAGCCAAAAACATTCAGTACTTC. Translated, it gives CASSSGGGLRAKNIQYF.

The chain uses TRBV6-5 and TRBJ2-7, with 13 bases matching TRBD2. The CDR3 totals 14 residues. The germline V gene has CDR1 MNHEY and CDR2 SVGAGI. V gave up 2 bases and J gave up 7 bases; unmatched junction bases: 2. The DNA for the CDR3 is TGTGCCAGCAGTTACACTAGCGGGGGGGAGGAGCAGTACTTC. Its protein product is CASSYTSGGEEQYF.

V and J are TRBV9 and TRBJ1-2; a possible D gene is TRBD1 (6 bases). Between the trimmed V and J ends, which lost 3 bases and 4 bases, there was a span of 16 bases. Germline-derived CDR1 and CDR2 are SGDLS and YYNGEE. The CDR3 is 15 amino acids. This CDR3 reads CASSATRPGAYGYTF. The CDR3 DNA follows: TGTGCCAGCAGCGCAACCCGGCCGGGGGCCTATGGCTACACCTTC.

This sequence joins TRBV25-1 and TRBJ1-2, with 8 bases aligning to TRBD1. V lost 5 bases and J lost 4; bases outside the gene matches: 6. Germline V CDR1 and CDR2: MGHDK, SYGVNS. This CDR3 is built from 14 residues. The CDR3 nucleotides read TGTGCCAGCAGTAGTGGGACAGGCGGCTATGGCTACACCTTC. It codes for CASSSGTGGYGYTF.

J is TRBJ2-7 and V is TRBV4-1; 11 bases line up with TRBD2. V shed 2 bases, J shed 4 bases, and the junction held 4 bases outside the gene matches. CDR1 MGHRA and CDR2 YSYEKL come from the germline V gene. This CDR3 has 15 amino acids. This chain's CDR3 is CASSQYPSGGYEQYF. DNA for the CDR3: TGCGCCAGCAGCCAATATCCTAGCGGGGGGTACGAGCAGTACTTC.

The rearrangement uses TRBV27 and TRBJ1-2; 8 bases align to TRBD1. The CDR3 runs 13 residues. The V and J ends lost 5 bases and 8 bases, in that order; junction bases with no gene match: 7. The V gene's germline CDR1 is MNHEY and CDR2 SMNVEV (reference sequence). The CDR3 loop reads CASSPQGAKGYTF. The CDR3 bases are TGTGCCAGCAGTCCTCAGGGGGCTAAGGGCTACACCTTC.